Sequencing of this T cell receptor (beta chain) was carried out in a study of Ad26.COV2.S vaccination and SARS-CoV-2 variants. Study-wide results and limits: Vaccine and placebo recipients had comparable breadth of non-spike TCRs. Compared with placebo recipients, vaccine recipients had higher spike-specific TCR breadth.

Trimming at V came to 2 bases and at J to 9 bases, leaving 5 bases not matched to a gene. This CDR3 spans 15 amino acids. Germline CDR1 LGHNA, CDR2 YSLEER. The data were produced by immunoSEQ multiplex PCR, yet TCRdb's version contains in-frame clones alone and is incomplete. The table has approximately 410,000 clones, 92% seen once. On this clone: Its cognate antigen is unknown.

Treatment reported: around 19 received Ad26.COV2.S at low or high dose, single or two shots; 5 received placebo; per-sample allocation not given. Day 63 following the first vaccine or placebo injection was when the samples were taken. This specimen was peripheral blood, taken in a trial of Ad26.COV2.S vaccine versus placebo. This TCR came from a person between 18 and 65 years old who received the Ad26.COV2.S COVID-19 vaccine or a placebo. The J gene is TRBJ2-1, the V gene TRBV4-3, with TRBD2 identical over 12 bases. The CDR3 sequence: CASSQLAGGPGEQFF. In DNA form, the CDR3 reads TGCGCCAGCAGCCAACTAGCGGGGGGGCCCGGTGAGCAGTTCTTC.